This T cell receptor beta chain derives from a study of blood T cell repertoires in COVID-19. The wider study: Collection of acute and convalescent COVID-19 samples took place in the United States, Italy and Spain. Nucleic acid was either cDNA or gDNA, and it came from T cells, B-cell-depleted T cells, or PBMCs.

As originally analysed: Amplification from reference gene primers served as the basis for estimated nucleated cell counts. TCRdb keeps only in-frame clones here, not all; method: immunoSEQ multiplex PCR. Clone size and V and J calls were adopted from that table, with D and trimming inferred from the DNA. The top ten hold 4% to 5.5% of the sample, which has 400,000 to 550,000 clones, approximately 90% seen once. This clone was counted ten times or more. CDR1 and CDR2 (germline): WSHSY, SAAADI. The CDR3 covers 14 residues. The germline V and J ends were trimmed by 5 bases and 2 bases, with 10 bases remaining between them.

V is TRBV10-2 and J is TRBJ1-3; D ambiguous. The clonotype originates from a woman aged 25 to 39 with acute or convalescent COVID-19. Sequencing used peripheral blood. The DNA for the CDR3 is TGCGCCAGCAGTCTAGGCGGTACTGGAAACACCATATATTTT. This codes for CASSLGGTGNTIYF.